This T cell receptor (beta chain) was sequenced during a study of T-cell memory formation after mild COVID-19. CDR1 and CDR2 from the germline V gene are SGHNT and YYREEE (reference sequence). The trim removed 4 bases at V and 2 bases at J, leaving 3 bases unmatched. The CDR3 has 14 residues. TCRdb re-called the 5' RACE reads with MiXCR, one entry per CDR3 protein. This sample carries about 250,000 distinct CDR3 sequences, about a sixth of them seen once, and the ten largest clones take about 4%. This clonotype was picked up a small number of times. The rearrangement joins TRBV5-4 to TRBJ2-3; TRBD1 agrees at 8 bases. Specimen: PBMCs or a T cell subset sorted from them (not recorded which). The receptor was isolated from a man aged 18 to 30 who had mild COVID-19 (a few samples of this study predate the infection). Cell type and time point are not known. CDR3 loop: CASSRGQDTDTQYF. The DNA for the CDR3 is TGTGCCAGCAGCCGGGGACAGGACACAGATACGCAGTATTTT. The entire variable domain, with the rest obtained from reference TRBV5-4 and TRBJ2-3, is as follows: ETGVTQSPTHLIKTRGQQVTLRCSSQSGHNTVSWYQQALGQGPQFIFQYYREEENGRGNFPPRFSGLQFPNYSSELNVNALELDDSALYLCASSRGQDTDTQYFGPGTRLTVL.